This T cell receptor beta chain was profiled in a study of blood T cell repertoires in COVID-19. The CDR3 length is 15 residues. Germline V CDR1 and CDR2: MNHNS, SASEGT. Trimming removed 2 bases from V and 13 bases from J; junction bases left unmatched: 10. The repertoire was sequenced with immunoSEQ multiplex PCR; TCRdb's copy has only in-frame clones and lacks some. The sample gives around 190,000 clones, 75% to 90% of which show up once; about 7.2% is in the top ten. The V and J genes are TRBV6-1 and TRBJ1-6; 8 bases are shared with TRBD1. This receptor was identified in a man aged 55-75 years with acute or convalescent COVID-19. Sequenced sample: peripheral blood. DNA for the CDR3: TGTGCCAGCAGTGAAATCGGGACAGGAGCCTTGCCCCTCCACTTT. Translated, it gives CASSEIGTGALPLHF.